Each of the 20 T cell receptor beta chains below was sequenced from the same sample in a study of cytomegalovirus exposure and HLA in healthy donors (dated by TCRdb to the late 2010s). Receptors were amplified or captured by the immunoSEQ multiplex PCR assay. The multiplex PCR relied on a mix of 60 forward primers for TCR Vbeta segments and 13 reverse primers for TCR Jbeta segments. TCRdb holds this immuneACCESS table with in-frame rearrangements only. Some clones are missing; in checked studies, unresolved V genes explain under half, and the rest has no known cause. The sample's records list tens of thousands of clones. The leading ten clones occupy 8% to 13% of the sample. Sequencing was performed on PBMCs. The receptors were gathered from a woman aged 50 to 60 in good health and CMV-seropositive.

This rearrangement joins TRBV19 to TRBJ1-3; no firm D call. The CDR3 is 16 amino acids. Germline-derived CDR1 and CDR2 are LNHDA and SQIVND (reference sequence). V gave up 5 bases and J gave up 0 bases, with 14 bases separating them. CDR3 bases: TGTGCCAGTAGTGGGCCTTTTTCCCCCTCTGGAAACACCATATATTTT. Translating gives CASSGPFSPSGNTIYF.

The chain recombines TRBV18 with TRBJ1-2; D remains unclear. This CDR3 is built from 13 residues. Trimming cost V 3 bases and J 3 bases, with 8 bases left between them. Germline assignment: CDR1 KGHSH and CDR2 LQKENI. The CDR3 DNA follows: TGTGCCAGCTCACCTTTCGGGGACTATGGCTACACCTTC. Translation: CASSPFGDYGYTF.

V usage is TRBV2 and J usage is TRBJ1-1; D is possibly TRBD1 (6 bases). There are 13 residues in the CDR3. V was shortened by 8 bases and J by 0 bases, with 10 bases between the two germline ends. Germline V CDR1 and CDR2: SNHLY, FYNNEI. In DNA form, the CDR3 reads TGTGCCAGCGGACAGCTCATGAACACTGAAGCTTTCTTT. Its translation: CASGQLMNTEAFF.

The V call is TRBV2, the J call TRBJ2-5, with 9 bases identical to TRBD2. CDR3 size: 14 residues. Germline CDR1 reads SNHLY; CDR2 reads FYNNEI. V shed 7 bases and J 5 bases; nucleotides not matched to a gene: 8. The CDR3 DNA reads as TGTGCCAGCATCCAGCGGGGGGCGTATGAGACCCAGTACTTC. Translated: CASIQRGAYETQYF.

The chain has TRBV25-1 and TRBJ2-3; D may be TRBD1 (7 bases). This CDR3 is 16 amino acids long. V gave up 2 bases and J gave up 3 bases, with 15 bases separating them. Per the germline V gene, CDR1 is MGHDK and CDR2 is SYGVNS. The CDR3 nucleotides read TGTGCCAGCAGTGAAGGTTCAGGGGGGCTGACAGATACGCAGTATTTT. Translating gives CASSEGSGGLTDTQYF.

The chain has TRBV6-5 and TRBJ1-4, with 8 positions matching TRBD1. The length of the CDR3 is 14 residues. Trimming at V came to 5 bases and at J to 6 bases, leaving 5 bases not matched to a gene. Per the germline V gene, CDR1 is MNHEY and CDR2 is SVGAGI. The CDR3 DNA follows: TGTGCCAGCAGTCAGACAGGGGTCGATGAAAAACTGTTTTTT. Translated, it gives CASSQTGVDEKLFF.

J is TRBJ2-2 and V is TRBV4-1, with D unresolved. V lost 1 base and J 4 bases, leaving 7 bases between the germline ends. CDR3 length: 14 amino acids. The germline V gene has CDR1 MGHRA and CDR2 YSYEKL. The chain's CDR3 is CASSQGPGTGELFF. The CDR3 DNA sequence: TGCGCCAGCAGCCAAGGCCCCGGCACCGGGGAGCTGTTTTTT.

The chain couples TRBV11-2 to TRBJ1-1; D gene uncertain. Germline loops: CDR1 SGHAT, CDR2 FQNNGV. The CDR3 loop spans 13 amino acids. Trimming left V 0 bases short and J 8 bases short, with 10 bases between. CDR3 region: CASSLDLQEEAFF. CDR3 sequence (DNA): TGTGCCAGCAGCTTAGATCTGCAGGAAGAAGCTTTCTTT.

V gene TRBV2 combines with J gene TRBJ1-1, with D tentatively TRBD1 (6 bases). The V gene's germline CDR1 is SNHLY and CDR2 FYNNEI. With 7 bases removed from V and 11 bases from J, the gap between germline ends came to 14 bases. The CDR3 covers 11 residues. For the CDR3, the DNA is TGTGCCAGCACCGAGGACAGTCTGGCTTTCTTT. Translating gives CASTEDSLAFF.

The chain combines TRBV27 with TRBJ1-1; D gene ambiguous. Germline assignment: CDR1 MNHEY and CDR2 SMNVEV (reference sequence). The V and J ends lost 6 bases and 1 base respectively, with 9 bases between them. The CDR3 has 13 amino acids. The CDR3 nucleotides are TGTGCCAGCAGGATTGGAGGGAACACTGAAGCTTTCTTT. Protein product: CASRIGGNTEAFF.

The DNA of the CDR3 is TGTGCTAGTGCCGGGGGAACTAATGAAAAACTGTTTTTT. It is translated as CASAGGTNEKLFF. The rearrangement joins TRBV12-5 to TRBJ1-4; D perhaps matches TRBD1 (5 bases). Germline values: CDR1 LGHNT, CDR2 FRNRAP. With 7 bases removed from V and 1 base from J, the gap between germline ends came to 7 bases. The length of the CDR3 is 13 residues.

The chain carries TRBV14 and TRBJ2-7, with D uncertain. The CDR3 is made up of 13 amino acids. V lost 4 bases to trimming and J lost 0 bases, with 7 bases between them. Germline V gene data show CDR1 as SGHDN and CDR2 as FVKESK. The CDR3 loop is CASSLDTSYEQYF. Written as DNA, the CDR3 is TGTGCCAGCAGCCTCGACACCTCCTACGAGCAGTACTTC. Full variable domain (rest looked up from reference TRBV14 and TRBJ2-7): EAGVTQFPSHSVIEKGQTVTLRCDPISGHDNLYWYRRVMGKEIKFLLHFVKESKQDESGMPNNRFLAERTGGTYSTLKVQPAELEDSGVYFCASSLDTSYEQYFGPGTRLTVT.

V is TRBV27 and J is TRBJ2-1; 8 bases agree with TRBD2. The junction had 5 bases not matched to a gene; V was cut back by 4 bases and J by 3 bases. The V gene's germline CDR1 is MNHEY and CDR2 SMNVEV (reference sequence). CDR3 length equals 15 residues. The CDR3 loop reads CASSSLAGIYNEQFF. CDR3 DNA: TGTGCCAGCAGTTCATTAGCGGGAATCTACAATGAGCAGTTCTTC.

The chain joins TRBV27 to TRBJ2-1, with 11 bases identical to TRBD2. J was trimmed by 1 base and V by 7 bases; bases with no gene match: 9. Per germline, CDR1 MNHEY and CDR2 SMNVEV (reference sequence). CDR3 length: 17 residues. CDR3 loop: CASTSGTSGWSYNEQFF. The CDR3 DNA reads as TGTGCCAGCACTTCCGGGACTAGCGGTTGGTCCTACAATGAGCAGTTCTTC.

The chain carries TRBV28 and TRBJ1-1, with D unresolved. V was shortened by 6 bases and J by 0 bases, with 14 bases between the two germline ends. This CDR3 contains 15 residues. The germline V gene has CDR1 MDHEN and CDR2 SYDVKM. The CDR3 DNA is TGTGCCAGCAGCCCCCACGGGAGGGTGAACACTGAAGCTTTCTTT. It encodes CASSPHGRVNTEAFF.

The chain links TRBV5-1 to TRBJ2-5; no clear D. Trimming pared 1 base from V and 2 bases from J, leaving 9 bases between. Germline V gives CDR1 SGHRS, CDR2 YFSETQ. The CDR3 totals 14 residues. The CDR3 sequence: CASSLYVQQETQYF. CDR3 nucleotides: TGCGCCAGCAGCTTGTATGTCCAGCAAGAGACCCAGTACTTC.

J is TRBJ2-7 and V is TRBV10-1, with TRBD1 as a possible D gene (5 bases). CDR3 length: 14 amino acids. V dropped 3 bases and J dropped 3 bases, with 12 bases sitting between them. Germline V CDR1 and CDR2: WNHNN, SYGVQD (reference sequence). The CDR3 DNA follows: TGCGCCAGCAGTGACCTTGGACATCTCTACGAGCAGTACTTC. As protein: CASSDLGHLYEQYF.

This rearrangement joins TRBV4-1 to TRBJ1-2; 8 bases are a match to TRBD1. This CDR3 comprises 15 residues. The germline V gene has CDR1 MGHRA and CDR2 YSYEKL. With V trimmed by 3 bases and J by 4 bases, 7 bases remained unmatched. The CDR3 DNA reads TGCGCCAGCAGCCAGGGGCAGGGGGCTCGCTATGGCTACACCTTC. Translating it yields CASSQGQGARYGYTF.

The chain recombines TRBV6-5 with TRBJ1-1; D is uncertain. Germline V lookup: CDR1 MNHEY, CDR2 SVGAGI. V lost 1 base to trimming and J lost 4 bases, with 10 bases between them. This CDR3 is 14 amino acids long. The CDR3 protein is CASSYWGGGTEAFF. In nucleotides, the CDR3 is TGTGCCAGCAGTTACTGGGGAGGCGGCACTGAAGCTTTCTTT.

The CDR3 here is CASSSGGWKGNTIYF. Written as DNA, the CDR3 is TGTGCCAGCAGTTCCGGGGGGTGGAAAGGAAACACCATATATTTT. The V and J genes are TRBV28 and TRBJ1-3, with D maybe TRBD1 (5 bases). This CDR3 region has 15 residues. V was cut by 4 bases and J by 4 bases, with 14 bases left in between. Germline V gene lookup returns CDR1 MDHEN and CDR2 SYDVKM.